This T cell receptor (beta chain) came from a study of cytomegalovirus exposure and HLA in healthy donors. Study-wide results and caveats: There were a few CMV-associated chains whose specificity for CMV antigens was confirmed in vitro. Researchers catalogued approximately 170 TCR beta chains as cytomegalovirus-associated. Further analysis, carried out later, found HLA-associated TCR beta chains more clonally expanded than equally common other chains.

Germline V gives CDR1 MNHEY, CDR2 SMNVEV (reference sequence). This CDR3 is 17 amino acids long. Losses at the gene ends were 4 bases for V and 6 bases for J; bases not matched to a gene: 12. To note about this clone: Its specificity is not known.

In the PCR, 60 Vbeta and 13 Jbeta primers were used. Assay used: immunoSEQ multiplex PCR; TCRdb lists only in-frame clones, some missing. The data contain about 250,000 clones, 75% to 85% of them singletons. Sequenced material: PBMCs. This chain connects TRBV27 to TRBJ2-3; 11 positions match TRBD2. The receptor's source is a girl aged 2-15 years in good health and CMV-seronegative. The CDR3: CASSSISLAGVPDTQYF. The CDR3 coding sequence is TGTGCCAGCAGTTCTATCTCACTAGCGGGAGTGCCGGATACGCAGTATTTT.